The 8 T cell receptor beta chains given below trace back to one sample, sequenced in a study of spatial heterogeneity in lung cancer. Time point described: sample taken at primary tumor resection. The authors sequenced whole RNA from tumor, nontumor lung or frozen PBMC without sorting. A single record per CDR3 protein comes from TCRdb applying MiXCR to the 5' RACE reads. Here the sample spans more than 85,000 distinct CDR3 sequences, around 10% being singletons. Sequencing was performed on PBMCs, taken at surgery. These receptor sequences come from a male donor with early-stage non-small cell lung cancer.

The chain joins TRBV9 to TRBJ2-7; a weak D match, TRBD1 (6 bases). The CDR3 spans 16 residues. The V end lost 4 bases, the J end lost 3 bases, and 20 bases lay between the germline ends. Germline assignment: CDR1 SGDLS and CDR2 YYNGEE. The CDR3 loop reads CASSPEGPRGGYEQYF. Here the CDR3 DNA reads TGTGCCAGCAGCCCAGAAGGGCCCAGGGGTGGCTACGAGCAGTACTTC.

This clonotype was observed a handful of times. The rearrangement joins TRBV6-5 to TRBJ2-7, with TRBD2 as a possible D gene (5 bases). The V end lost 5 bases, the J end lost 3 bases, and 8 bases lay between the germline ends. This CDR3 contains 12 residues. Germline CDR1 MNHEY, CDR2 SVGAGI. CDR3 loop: CASSTGDYEQYF. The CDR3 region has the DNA TGTGCCAGCAGTACCGGGGACTACGAGCAGTACTTC.

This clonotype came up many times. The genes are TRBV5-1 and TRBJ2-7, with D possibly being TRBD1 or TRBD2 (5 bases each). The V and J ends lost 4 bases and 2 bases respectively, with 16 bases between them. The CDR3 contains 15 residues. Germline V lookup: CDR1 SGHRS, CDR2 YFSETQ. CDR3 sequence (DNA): TGCGCCAGCAGCAAGGGGTGGGACCTAGCCTACGAGCAGTACTTC. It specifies CASSKGWDLAYEQYF.

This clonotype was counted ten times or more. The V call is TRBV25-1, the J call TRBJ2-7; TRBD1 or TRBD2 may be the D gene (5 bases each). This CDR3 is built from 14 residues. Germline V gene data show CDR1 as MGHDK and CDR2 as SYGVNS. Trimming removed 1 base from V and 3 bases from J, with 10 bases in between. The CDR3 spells CASSELRGGYEQYF. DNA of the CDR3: TGTGCCAGCAGTGAATTGAGGGGCGGCTACGAGCAGTACTTC.

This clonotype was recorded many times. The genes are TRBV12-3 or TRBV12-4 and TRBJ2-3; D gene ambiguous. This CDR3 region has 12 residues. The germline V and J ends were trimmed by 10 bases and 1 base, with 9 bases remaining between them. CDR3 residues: CATDRGTDTQYF. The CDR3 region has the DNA TGTGCCACCGACCGGGGCACAGATACGCAGTATTTT.

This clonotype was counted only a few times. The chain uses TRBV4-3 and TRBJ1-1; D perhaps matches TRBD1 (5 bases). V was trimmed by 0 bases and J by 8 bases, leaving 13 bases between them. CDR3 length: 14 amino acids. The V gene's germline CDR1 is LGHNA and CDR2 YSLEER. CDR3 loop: CASSQEIGTSEAFF. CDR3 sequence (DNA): TGCGCCAGCAGCCAAGAAATAGGGACCTCAGAAGCTTTCTTT.

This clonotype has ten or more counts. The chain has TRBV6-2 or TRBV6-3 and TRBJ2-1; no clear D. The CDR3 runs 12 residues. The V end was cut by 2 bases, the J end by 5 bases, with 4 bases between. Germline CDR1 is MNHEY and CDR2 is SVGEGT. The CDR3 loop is CASSYQNNEQFF. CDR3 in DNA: TGTGCCAGCAGTTACCAGAACAATGAGCAGTTCTTC.

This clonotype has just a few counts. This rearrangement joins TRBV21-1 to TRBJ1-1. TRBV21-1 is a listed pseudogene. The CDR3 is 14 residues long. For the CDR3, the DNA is TGTGCCAGCAGCAAACCGAGGGCGAAAACTGAAGCTTTCTTT. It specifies CASSKPRAKTEAFF.